These T cell receptor beta chains were read from a single sample in a study of T cell responses to AZD1222 COVID-19 vaccine. Profiled with immunoSEQ multiplex PCR; TCRdb holds only in-frame clones, not every one. The sample includes approximately 160,000 clones, 88% seen only once; the top ten take 3% to 4%. Sequencing used peripheral blood, obtained on day 0 of MenACWY control vaccination. Receptor source: an adult in good health. CDR3s include the opening cysteine and the closing phenylalanine or tryptophan. Fields, in order: J gene, D gene, V gene, clone size, CDR3 DNA, CDR3 protein. The D gene is left open where the match is weak. Where a row states a size, it is once, few, many or the class of an expanded clone; other rows omit it.

>TRBJ2-7|TRBD2|TRBV4-3|.
TGCGCCAGCAGCCAAGCACTAGGCGGGAGCTCCTACGAGCAGTACTTC
CASSQALGGSSYEQYF
>TRBJ2-1|.|TRBV7-3|.
TGTGCCAGCAGCCGTCAGGGTGGCGGGATGGGGAATGAGCAGTTCTTC
CASSRQGGGMGNEQFF
>TRBJ2-3|TRBD2|TRBV24-1|.
TGTGCCACCAGTGATCGCTCCGGGACTAGCGGGGGATCTGCAGATACGCAGTATTTT
CATSDRSGTSGGSADTQYF
>TRBJ1-4|.|TRBV21-1|.
TGTGCCAGCAGGGGACAGCCCTCGGGTGAAAAACTGTTTTTT
CASRGQPSGEKLFF
>TRBJ2-1|TRBD2|TRBV4-2|.
TGTGCCAGCAGCCAAGAATGGACTAGCGGGGGGAGGAATGAGCAGTTCTTC
CASSQEWTSGGRNEQFF
>TRBJ2-6|.|TRBV5-1|.
TGCGCCAGCAGCTTGGGGGGGACCGTCAGCTCTGGGGCCAACGTCCTGACTTTC
CASSLGGTVSSGANVLTF
>TRBJ2-2|TRBD2|TRBV9|.
TGTGCCAGCAGCGTCAAGGGAGCGGGACTGAACACCGGGGAGCTGTTTTTT
CASSVKGAGLNTGELFF
>TRBJ1-2|.|TRBV30|once
TGTGCCTGGAGTTACAGGGCTAACTATGGCTACACCTTC
CAWSYRANYGYTF
>TRBJ1-1|.|TRBV5-1|.
TGCGCCAGCAGCTTGACCCCACAGGGTGAGTCTGAAGCTTTCTTT
CASSLTPQGESEAFF
>TRBJ1-4|.|TRBV4-3|.
TGCGCCAGCAGCCAAGATCTCGCCAGGGCACGGGAAAAACTGTTTTTT
CASSQDLARAREKLFF
>TRBJ2-7|TRBD2|TRBV7-2|.
TGTGCCAGCAGCTTTGATTGGACTAGCGGGGGACGACTTTCCTACGAGCAGTACTTC
CASSFDWTSGGRLSYEQYF
>TRBJ1-3|.|TRBV21-1|.
TGTGCCAGCAGCAAGGGTCTCTCTGGAAACACCATATATTTT
CASSKGLSGNTIYF
>TRBJ1-5|TRBD1|TRBV6-5|.
TGTGCCAGCAGTTACGACAGGGAAAGCAATCAGCCCCAGCATTTT
CASSYDRESNQPQHF
>TRBJ1-2|TRBD1|TRBV5-4|.
TGTGCCAGCAGGACTCGGGACAGCTATGGCTACACCTTC
CASRTRDSYGYTF
>TRBJ2-1|TRBD2|TRBV12-3/TRBV12-4|.
TGTGCCAGCAGTCCCATAGCGGGAGGCCCGCAGTTCTTC
CASSPIAGGPQFF
>TRBJ2-3|TRBD2|TRBV19|.
TGTGCCAGTAGTATCGGACTAGCGGGAGCAGATACGCAGTATTTT
CASSIGLAGADTQYF
>TRBJ2-7|.|TRBV6-2/TRBV6-3|.
TGTGCCAGCAGTTACTCGGCTAGCCGGTACTTC
CASSYSASRYF
>TRBJ1-2|.|TRBV5-6|.
TGTGCCAGCGGGGAAAAGGGGTATGGCTACACCTTC
CASGEKGYGYTF
>TRBJ1-1|TRBD1|TRBV29-1|once
TGCAGCGTTACAGACAGGGGGGACACTGAAGCTTTCTTT
CSVTDRGDTEAFF
>TRBJ1-1|.|TRBV18|.
TGTGCCAGCTCACCACCGGGCAGGGGCGCCCAGGGCACTGAAGCTTTCTTT
CASSPPGRGAQGTEAFF
>TRBJ2-7|TRBD1|TRBV6-5|.
TGTGCCAGCAGTACGCCCGGGACAGGGAAATGCGAGCAGTACTTC
CASSTPGTGKCEQYF
>TRBJ2-5|TRBD1|TRBV5-1|.
TGCGCCAGCAGCCCCGGGACAGCGTACCAAGAGACCCAGTACTTC
CASSPGTAYQETQYF
>TRBJ2-1|TRBD2|TRBV15|.
TGTGCCACCAGCAGAGGTGGGTCCGGGGGGACCGAGCAGTTCTTC
CATSRGGSGGTEQFF
>TRBJ1-6|.|TRBV15|.
TGTGCCACCAGCCAACAAACAGGAGACCTATCCGCACCCCTCCACTTT
CATSQQTGDLSAPLHF
>TRBJ1-2|TRBD1|TRBV24-1|.
TGTGCCACCTCTCGACAGGGGAACTACACCTTC
CATSRQGNYTF
>TRBJ1-2|.|TRBV5-5|.
TGTGCCAGCAGCTTCACGGTTAATGGTGGGGGCTACACCTTC
CASSFTVNGGGYTF
>TRBJ2-2|.|TRBV7-3|.
TGTGCCAGCAGCTTCCTCCCCGGGGAGCTGTTTTTT
CASSFLPGELFF